The clone carrying this TCR beta chain was seen repeatedly, ten times or more. CDR1 is DFQATT and CDR2 is SNEGSKA in the germline V gene (reference sequence). Trimming shortened V by 3 bases and J by 6 bases, and 11 bases separated the two germline ends. This CDR3 has 13 amino acids. These data belong to a study of T-cell memory formation after mild COVID-19. TCRdb reprocessed the 5' RACE reads with MiXCR, giving one entry per CDR3 protein. Here the sample spans some 130,000 distinct CDR3 sequences, approximately 5.9% being singletons. The sample consisted of PBMCs or a T cell subset sorted from them (not recorded which). The V call is TRBV20-1, the J call TRBJ2-2, with D unclear. The receptor comes from an adult woman who had mild COVID-19 (a few samples of this study predate the infection). Cell type and time point are not known. The CDR3 loop is CSASPVPSGELFF. In DNA form, the CDR3 reads TGCAGTGCTAGCCCCGTCCCCTCCGGGGAGCTGTTTTTT.